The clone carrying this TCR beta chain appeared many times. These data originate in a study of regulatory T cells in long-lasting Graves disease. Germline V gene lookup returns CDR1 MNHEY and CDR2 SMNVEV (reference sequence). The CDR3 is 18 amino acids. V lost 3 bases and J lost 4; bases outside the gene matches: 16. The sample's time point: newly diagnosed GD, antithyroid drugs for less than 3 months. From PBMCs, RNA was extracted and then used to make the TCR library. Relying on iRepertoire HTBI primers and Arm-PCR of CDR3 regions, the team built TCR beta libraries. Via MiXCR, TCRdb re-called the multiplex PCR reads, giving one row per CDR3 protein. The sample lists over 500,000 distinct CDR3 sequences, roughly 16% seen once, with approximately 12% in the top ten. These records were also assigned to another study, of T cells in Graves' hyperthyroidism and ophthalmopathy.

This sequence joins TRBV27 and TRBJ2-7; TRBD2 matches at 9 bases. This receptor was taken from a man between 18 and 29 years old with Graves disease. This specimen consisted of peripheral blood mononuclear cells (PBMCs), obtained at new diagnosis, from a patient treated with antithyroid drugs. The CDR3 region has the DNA TGTGCCAGCAGTTTTTTAGCGGGAGTAGGGCCCCTTGTGTACGAGCAGTACTTC. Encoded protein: CASSFLAGVGPLVYEQYF.